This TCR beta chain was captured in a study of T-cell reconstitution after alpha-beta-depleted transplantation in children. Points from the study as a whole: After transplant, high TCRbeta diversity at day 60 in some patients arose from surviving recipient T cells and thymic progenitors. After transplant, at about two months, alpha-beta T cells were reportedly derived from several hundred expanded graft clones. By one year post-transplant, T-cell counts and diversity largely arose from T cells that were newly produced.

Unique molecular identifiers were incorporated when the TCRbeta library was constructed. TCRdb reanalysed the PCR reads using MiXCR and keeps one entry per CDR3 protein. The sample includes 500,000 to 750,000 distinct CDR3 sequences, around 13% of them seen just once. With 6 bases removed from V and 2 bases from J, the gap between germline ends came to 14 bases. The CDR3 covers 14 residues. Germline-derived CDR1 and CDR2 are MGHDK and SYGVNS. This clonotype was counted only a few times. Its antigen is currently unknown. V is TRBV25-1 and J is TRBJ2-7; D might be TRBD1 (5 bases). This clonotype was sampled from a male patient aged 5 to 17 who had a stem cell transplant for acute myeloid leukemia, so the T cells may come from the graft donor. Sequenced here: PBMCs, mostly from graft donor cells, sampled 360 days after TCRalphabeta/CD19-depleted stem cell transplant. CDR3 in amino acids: CASSVTPGTYEQYF. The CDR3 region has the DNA TGTGCCAGCAGCGTTACCCCAGGGACCTACGAGCAGTACTTC.